Shown below are 5 T cell receptor beta chains from a single sample sequenced in a study of T cells in Graves' hyperthyroidism and ophthalmopathy. TCR beta CDR3 regions were amplified from RNA. The TCR CDR3 first-round RT-PCR relied on the HTBI primer set. TCRdb reprocessed the multiplex PCR reads via MiXCR and lists one record per CDR3 protein. The sample shows 40,000 to 65,000 distinct CDR3 sequences, roughly 50% of them seen only once. The sample consisted of blood. The receptors come from a woman aged 45-65 years with Graves' ophthalmopathy.

V and J are TRBV7-6 and TRBJ1-5; D gene unclear. Germline V CDR1 and CDR2: SGHVS, FNYEAQ. The ends were cut back, 2 bases at V and 4 bases at J, with 3 bases in the middle. This CDR3 region has 12 residues. CDR3 loop: CASSLKNQPQHF. The CDR3 nucleotides read TGTGCCAGCAGCTTAAAAAATCAGCCCCAGCATTTT.

Details on this clonotype: At one of its ends the junction is not consistent with the germline gene, which may arise from a read error. This rearrangement joins TRBV20-1 to TRBJ2-5; D is unclear. The CDR3 runs 14 residues. Germline V gives CDR1 DFQATT, CDR2 SNEGSKA (reference sequence). CDR3 loop: CSASSLARQEAQYF. CDR3 in DNA: TGCAGTGCTAGTTCCTTGGCAAGACAAGAGGCCCAGTACTTC.

The chain carries TRBV9 and TRBJ1-2; D remains ambiguous. Trimming pared 0 bases from V and 7 bases from J, leaving 7 bases between. Germline CDR1 SGDLS, CDR2 YYNGEE. There are 12 residues in the CDR3. The CDR3 loop reads CASSVEWGGYTF. For the CDR3, the DNA is TGTGCCAGCAGCGTAGAGTGGGGTGGCTACACCTTC.

As to this clonotype: One end of the junction varies from germline; a read error may be responsible. CDR3 region: CASRTQGTQYF. The CDR3, as DNA: TGTGCCTCTAGGACCCAAGGGACCCAATACTTC. J is TRBJ2-5 and V is TRBV7-2; TRBD1 or TRBD2 may be the D gene (5 bases each). CDR1 is SGHTA, CDR2 FQGNSA, per germline. The CDR3 runs to 11 residues.

This rearrangement joins TRBV6-5 to TRBJ1-5, with D hard to call. The CDR3 extends over 11 amino acids. Trimming removed 0 bases at V and 13 bases at J, with 7 bases between. The germline V gene encodes CDR1 MNHEY and CDR2 SVGAGI. CDR3 nucleotide sequence: TGTGCCAGCAGTTACTCGTGGGGACAGCATTTT. This encodes CASSYSWGQHF.